The table lists the clone carrying this T cell receptor beta chain with many counts. Its antigen is still unknown. This sample was included in a study of tumor-infiltrating lymphocytes in primary liver carcinoma. Study observations and caveats: Tumors reached a significantly greater top-250-clone fraction than blood did (p = 0.039).

V gave up 3 bases and J gave up 6 bases; unmatched junction bases: 5. The CDR3 has 16 amino acids. Germline loops: CDR1 PRHDT, CDR2 FYEKMQ (reference sequence). The authors took blood RNA from unsorted whole blood and also extracted germline DNA. Approximately 4.1 milliliters of peripheral blood were drawn presurgically. The authors made TCR beta cDNA from approximately 500 ng total RNA with a constant-region primer. Construction of TCR beta libraries relied on three successive nested multiplex PCR rounds employing slightly modified ARM-PCR. Researchers ran the first two PCR rounds for roughly 11 cycles each with TRBV1-TRBV30 forward primers and a C-beta reverse primer. TCRdb recomputed calls from the multiplex PCR reads with MiXCR, one row per CDR3 protein. This table has 310,000 or so distinct CDR3 sequences, about 61% appearing once.

This chain joins TRBV13 and TRBJ2-2, with 12 bases identical to TRBD2. This clonotype originated in a man between 40 and 49 years old with primary liver carcinoma and hepatitis B virus infection. What was sequenced was peripheral blood. CDR3 protein: CASSFVRLAGAGELFF. As DNA, the CDR3 is TGTGCCAGCAGCTTTGTTCGACTAGCGGGAGCCGGGGAGCTGTTTTTT.